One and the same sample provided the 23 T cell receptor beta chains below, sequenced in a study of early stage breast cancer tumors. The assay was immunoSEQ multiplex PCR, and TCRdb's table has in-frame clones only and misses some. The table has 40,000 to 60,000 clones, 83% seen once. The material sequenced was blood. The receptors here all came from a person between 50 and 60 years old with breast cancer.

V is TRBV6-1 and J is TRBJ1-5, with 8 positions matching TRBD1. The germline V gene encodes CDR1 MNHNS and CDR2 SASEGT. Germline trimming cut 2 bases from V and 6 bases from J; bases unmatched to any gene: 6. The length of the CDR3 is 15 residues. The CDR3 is CASSEQGAPGQPQHF. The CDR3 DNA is TGTGCCAGCAGTGAACAGGGGGCGCCCGGTCAGCCCCAGCATTTT.

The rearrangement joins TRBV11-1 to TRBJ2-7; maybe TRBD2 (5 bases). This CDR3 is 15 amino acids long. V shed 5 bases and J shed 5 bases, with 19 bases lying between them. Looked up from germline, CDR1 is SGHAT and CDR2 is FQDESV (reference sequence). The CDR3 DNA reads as TGTGCCAGCAGCCCCCACCCCAGAGGGTTAGACGAGCAGTACTTC. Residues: CASSPHPRGLDEQYF.

The chain's CDR3 is CASSLFYVGGEGGTEAFF. The CDR3 DNA sequence: TGCGCCAGCAGCTTGTTTTATGTCGGTGGGGAAGGGGGAACTGAAGCTTTCTTT. V and J are TRBV5-1 and TRBJ1-1, with D tentatively TRBD1 (6 bases). The CDR3 runs to 18 residues. Germline assignment: CDR1 SGHRS and CDR2 YFSETQ. V lost 1 base and J lost 5, with 24 bases in between.

The chain's CDR3 is CASSSSPGTPQETQYF. CDR3 sequence (DNA): TGTGCCAGCAGTTCGTCCCCCGGGACTCCTCAAGAGACCCAGTACTTC. This chain joins TRBV27 and TRBJ2-5, with D perhaps matching TRBD2 (6 bases). V was cut by 4 bases and J by 2 bases, with 17 bases left in between. CDR3 length equals 16 residues. Germline CDR1 reads MNHEY; CDR2 reads SMNVEV (reference sequence).

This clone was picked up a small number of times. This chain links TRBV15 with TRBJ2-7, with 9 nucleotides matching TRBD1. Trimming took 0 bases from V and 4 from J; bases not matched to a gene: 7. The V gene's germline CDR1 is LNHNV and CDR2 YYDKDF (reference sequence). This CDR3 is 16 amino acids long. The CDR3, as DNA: TGTGCCACCAGCAGAGAGGGGACAGGGAATTGGTACGAGCAGTACTTC. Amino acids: CATSREGTGNWYEQYF.

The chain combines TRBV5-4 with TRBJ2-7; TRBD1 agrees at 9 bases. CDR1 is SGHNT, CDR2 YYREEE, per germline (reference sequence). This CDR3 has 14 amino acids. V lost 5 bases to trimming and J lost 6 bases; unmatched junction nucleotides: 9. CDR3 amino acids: CASSPRDRDTEQYF. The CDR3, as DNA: TGTGCCAGCAGTCCCCGGGACAGGGACACCGAGCAGTACTTC.

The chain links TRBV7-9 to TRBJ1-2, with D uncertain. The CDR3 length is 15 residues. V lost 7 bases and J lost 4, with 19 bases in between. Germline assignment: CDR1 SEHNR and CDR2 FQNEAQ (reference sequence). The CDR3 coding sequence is TGTGCCAGCACCCCCCGACGTGGCCCACGCTATGGCTACACCTTC. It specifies CASTPRRGPRYGYTF.

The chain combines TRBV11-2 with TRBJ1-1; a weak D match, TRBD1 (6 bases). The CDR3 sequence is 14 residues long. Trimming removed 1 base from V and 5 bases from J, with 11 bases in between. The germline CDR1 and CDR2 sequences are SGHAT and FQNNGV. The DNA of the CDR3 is TGTGCCAGCAGCTTAGGCAGGGGCTGGACTGAAGCTTTCTTT. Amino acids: CASSLGRGWTEAFF.

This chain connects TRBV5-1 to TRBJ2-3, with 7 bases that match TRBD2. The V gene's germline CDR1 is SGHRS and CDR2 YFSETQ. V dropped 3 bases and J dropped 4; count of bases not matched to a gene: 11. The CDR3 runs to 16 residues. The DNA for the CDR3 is TGCGCCAGCAGCTCTGGGACTAACCAATTATCAGATACGCAGTATTTT. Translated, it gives CASSSGTNQLSDTQYF.

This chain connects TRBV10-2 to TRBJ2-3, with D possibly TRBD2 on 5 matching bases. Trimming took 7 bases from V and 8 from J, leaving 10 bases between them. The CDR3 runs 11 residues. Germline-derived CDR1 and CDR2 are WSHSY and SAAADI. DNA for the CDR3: TGCGCCAGCATGGGAGAGGGTACGCAGTATTTT. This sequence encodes CASMGEGTQYF.

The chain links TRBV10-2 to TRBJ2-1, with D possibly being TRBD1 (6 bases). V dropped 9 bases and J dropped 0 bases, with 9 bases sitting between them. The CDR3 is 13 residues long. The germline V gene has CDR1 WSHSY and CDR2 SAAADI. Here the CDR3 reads CASRTDSYNEQFF. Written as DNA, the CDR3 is TGCGCCAGTCGGACAGACTCCTACAATGAGCAGTTCTTC.

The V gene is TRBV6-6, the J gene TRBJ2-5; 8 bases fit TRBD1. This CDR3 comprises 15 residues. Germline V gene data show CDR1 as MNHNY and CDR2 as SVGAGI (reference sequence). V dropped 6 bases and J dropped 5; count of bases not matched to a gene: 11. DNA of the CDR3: TGTGCCAGCAGCAAACTACAGGGGGAGTTGGAGACCCAGTACTTC. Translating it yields CASSKLQGELETQYF.

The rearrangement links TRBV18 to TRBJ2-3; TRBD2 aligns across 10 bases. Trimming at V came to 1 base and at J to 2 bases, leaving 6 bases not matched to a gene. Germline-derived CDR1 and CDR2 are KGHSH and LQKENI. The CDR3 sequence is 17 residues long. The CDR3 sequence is CASSPLTAGGTTDTQYF. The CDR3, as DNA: TGTGCCAGCTCACCACTGACAGCGGGGGGGACCACAGATACGCAGTATTTT. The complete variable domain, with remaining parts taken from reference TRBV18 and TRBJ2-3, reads NAGVMQNPRHLVRRRGQEARLRCSPMKGHSHVYWYRQLPEEGLKFMVYLQKENIIDESGMPKERFSAEFPKEGPSILRIQQVVRGDSAAYFCASSPLTAGGTTDTQYFGPGTRLTVL.

CDR3 nucleotides: TGTGCCAGCAGTTTCGGGACAGCTGGAAACACCATATATTTT. Protein sequence: CASSFGTAGNTIYF. The chain is built from TRBV6-6 and TRBJ1-3; 7 bases are a match to TRBD1. The CDR3 loop spans 14 amino acids. Trimming took 4 bases from V and 2 from J; bases not matched to a gene: 2. Germline assignment: CDR1 MNHNY and CDR2 SVGAGI (reference sequence).

Written as DNA, the CDR3 is TGTGCCAGCAGCACTACGCTTCTAACCTATGGCTACACCTTC. Translated: CASSTTLLTYGYTF. J is TRBJ1-2 and V is TRBV9; D is undetermined. Germline loops: CDR1 SGDLS, CDR2 YYNGEE. Trimming cost V 4 bases and J 4 bases, with 14 bases left between them. The CDR3 is 14 amino acids.

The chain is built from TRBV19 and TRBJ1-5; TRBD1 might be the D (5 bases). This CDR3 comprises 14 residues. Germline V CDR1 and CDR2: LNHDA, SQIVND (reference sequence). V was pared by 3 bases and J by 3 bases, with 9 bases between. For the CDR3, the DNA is TGTGCCAGTAGTATGTCAGGGTTCAATCAGCCCCAGCATTTT. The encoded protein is CASSMSGFNQPQHF.

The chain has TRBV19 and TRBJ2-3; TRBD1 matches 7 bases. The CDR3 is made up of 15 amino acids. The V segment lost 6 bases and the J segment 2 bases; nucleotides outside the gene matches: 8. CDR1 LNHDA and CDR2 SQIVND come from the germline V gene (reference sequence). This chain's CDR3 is CASRHGTDSTDTQYF. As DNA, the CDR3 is TGTGCCAGTAGGCACGGGACAGACTCCACAGATACGCAGTATTTT.

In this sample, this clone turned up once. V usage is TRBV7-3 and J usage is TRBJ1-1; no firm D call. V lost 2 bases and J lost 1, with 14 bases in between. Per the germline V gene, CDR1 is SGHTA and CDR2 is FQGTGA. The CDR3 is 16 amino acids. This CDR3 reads CASSLPPSSRNTEAFF. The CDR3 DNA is TGTGCCAGCAGCTTACCGCCCAGTAGCAGGAACACTGAAGCTTTCTTT.

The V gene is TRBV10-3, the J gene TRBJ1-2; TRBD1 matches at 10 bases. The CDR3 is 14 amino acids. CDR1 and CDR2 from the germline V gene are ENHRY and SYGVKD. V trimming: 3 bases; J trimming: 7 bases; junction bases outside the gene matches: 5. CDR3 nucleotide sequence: TGTGCCATCAGTGACGGGACAGGGGTTGGTGGCTACACCTTC. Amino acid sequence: CAISDGTGVGGYTF.

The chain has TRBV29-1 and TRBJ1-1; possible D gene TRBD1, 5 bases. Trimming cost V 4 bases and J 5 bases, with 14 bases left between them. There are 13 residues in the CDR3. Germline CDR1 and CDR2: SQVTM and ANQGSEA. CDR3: CSVVKGLLTEAFF. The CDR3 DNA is TGCAGCGTTGTAAAGGGACTGTTGACTGAAGCTTTCTTT.

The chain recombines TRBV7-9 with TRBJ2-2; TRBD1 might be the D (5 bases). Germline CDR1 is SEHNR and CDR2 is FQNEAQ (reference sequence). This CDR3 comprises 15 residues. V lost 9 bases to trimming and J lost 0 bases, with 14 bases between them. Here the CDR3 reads CASSQGSTNTGELFF. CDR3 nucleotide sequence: TGTGCCAGTTCGCAGGGTTCCACGAACACCGGGGAGCTGTTTTTT.

In DNA form, the CDR3 reads TGTGCCAGCAGGGCTCGGGTCCAAGAGACCCAGTACTTC. Protein product: CASRARVQETQYF. V and J are TRBV7-2 and TRBJ2-5; D is ambiguous. This CDR3 has 13 amino acids. The V end lost 6 bases, the J end lost 1 base, and 9 bases lay between the germline ends. Germline V lookup: CDR1 SGHTA, CDR2 FQGNSA. The variable domain in full, with the rest retrieved from reference TRBV7-2 and TRBJ2-5, is GAGVSQSPSNKVTEKGKDVELRCDPISGHTALYWYRQSLGQGLEFLIYFQGNSAPDKSGLPSDRFSAERTGGSVSTLTIQRTQQEDSAVYLCASRARVQETQYFGPGTRLLVL.

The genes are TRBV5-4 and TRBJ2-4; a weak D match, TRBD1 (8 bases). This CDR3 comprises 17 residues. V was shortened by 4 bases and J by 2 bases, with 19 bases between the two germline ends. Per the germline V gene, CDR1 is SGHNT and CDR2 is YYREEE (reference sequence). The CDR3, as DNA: TGTGCCAGCAGCCCCAACAGGGGGGGTTTCTCCAAAAACATTCAGTACTTC. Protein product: CASSPNRGGFSKNIQYF. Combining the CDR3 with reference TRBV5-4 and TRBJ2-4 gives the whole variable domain ETGVTQSPTHLIKTRGQQVTLRCSSQSGHNTVSWYQQALGQGPQFIFQYYREEENGRGNFPPRFSGLQFPNYSSELNVNALELDDSALYLCASSPNRGGFSKNIQYFGAGTRLSVL.